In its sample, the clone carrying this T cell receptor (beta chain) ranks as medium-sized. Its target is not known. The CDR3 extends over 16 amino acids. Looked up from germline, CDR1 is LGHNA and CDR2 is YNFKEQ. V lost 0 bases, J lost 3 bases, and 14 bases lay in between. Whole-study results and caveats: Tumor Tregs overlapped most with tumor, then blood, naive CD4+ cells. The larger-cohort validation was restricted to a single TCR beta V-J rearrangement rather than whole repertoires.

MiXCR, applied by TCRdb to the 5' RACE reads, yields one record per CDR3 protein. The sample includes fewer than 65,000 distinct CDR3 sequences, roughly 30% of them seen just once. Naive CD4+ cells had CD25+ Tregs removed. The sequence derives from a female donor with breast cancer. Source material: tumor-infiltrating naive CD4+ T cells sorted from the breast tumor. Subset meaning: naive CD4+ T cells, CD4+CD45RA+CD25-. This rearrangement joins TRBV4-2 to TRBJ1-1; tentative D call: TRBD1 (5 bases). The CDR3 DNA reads TGTGCCAGCAGCCAAGATTTCGGGGGTTGGGACACTGAAGCTTTCTTT. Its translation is CASSQDFGGWDTEAFF.